These 25 T cell receptor beta chains came from one sample sequenced in a study of radiotherapy plus CTLA-4 blockade in lung cancer. Method: immunoSEQ multiplex PCR; TCRdb's copy keeps in-frame clones and lacks some. The sample includes tens of thousands of clones, just over 75% of them seen just once. This specimen was peripheral blood, taken from a patient treated with radiotherapy plus ipilimumab. These receptors were taken from a human donor with non-small cell lung cancer who had a partial response to radiotherapy plus ipilimumab.

This chain connects TRBV30 to TRBJ1-5; 12 nucleotides agree with TRBD1. Losses at the gene ends were 2 bases for V and 7 bases for J; bases not matched to a gene: 6. The length of the CDR3 is 15 residues. In germline, CDR1 is GTSNPN, CDR2 SVGIG (reference sequence). CDR3 sequence: CAWSSTGTGGQPQHF. The CDR3 DNA sequence: TGTGCCTGGAGTTCTACCGGGACAGGGGGCCAGCCCCAGCATTTT.

This clone has a handful of counts. V usage is TRBV27 and J usage is TRBJ1-1, with TRBD1 matching 9 bases. The CDR3 loop spans 13 amino acids. CDR1 is MNHEY and CDR2 is SMNVEV in the germline V gene (reference sequence). CDR3 protein: CAPGQGRNTEAFF. CDR3 coding DNA: TGTGCGCCGGGACAGGGAAGAAACACTGAAGCTTTCTTT.

In its sample, this clone was seen a few times. CDR3 protein: CASSALNRETDTQYF. CDR3 DNA sequence: TGTGCCAGCAGCGCGCTGAACAGGGAGACAGATACGCAGTATTTT. The chain is built from TRBV7-2 and TRBJ2-3; tentative D call: TRBD1 (6 bases). The CDR3 sequence is 15 residues long. The V gene's germline CDR1 is SGHTA and CDR2 FQGNSA. V lost 5 bases, J lost 3 bases, and 15 bases lay in between.

J is TRBJ2-6 and V is TRBV7-6; no firm D call. V gave up 7 bases and J gave up 2 bases, with 6 bases separating them. Germline values: CDR1 SGHVS, CDR2 FNYEAQ. This CDR3 region has 13 residues. CDR3 DNA: TGTGCCAGCACCGTAGCTGGGGCCAACGTCCTGACTTTC. As protein: CASTVAGANVLTF.

The J gene is TRBJ2-2, the V gene TRBV6-5, with D perhaps matching TRBD2 (6 bases). The V gene's germline CDR1 is MNHEY and CDR2 SVGAGI. This CDR3 is built from 13 residues. Trimming shortened V by 5 bases and J by 6 bases, and 10 bases separated the two germline ends. The CDR3 sequence is CASSTWGAGELFF. In DNA, the CDR3 is TGTGCCAGCAGTACTTGGGGGGCCGGGGAGCTGTTTTTT.

The chain has TRBV4-1 and TRBJ2-2; possible D gene TRBD2, 6 bases. The length of the CDR3 is 17 residues. With 5 bases removed from V and 2 bases from J, the gap between germline ends came to 18 bases. From germline, CDR1 is MGHRA and CDR2 YSYEKL. The CDR3 region has the DNA TGCGCCAGCAGCTGGGAGCCCACTAGCCCAAACACCGGGGAGCTGTTTTTT. Translated, it gives CASSWEPTSPNTGELFF.

The CDR3 sequence is CASSLEGTGANYGYTF. The CDR3 region has the DNA TGCGCCAGCAGCTTGGAAGGGACGGGAGCTAACTATGGCTACACCTTC. The chain recombines TRBV5-1 with TRBJ1-2; D is perhaps TRBD1 (5 bases). Germline V CDR1 and CDR2: SGHRS, YFSETQ. The CDR3 loop spans 16 amino acids. The germline V and J ends were trimmed by 0 bases and 0 bases, with 12 bases remaining between them.

This sequence joins TRBV19 and TRBJ2-1, with 7 bases fitting TRBD2. With V trimmed by 10 bases and J by 10 bases, 13 bases remained unmatched. Germline CDR1 and CDR2: LNHDA and SQIVND (reference sequence). This CDR3 has 13 amino acids. CDR3: CATQGAGDWEQFF. The CDR3, as DNA: TGTGCCACCCAAGGGGCGGGGGACTGGGAGCAGTTCTTC.

This clone was detected a few times. The chain links TRBV2 to TRBJ2-1, with 9 bases lining up with TRBD2. Germline V CDR1 and CDR2: SNHLY, FYNNEI. The CDR3 sequence is 17 residues long. J gave up 0 bases and V 6 bases, and 9 bases lay outside the gene matches. The CDR3 loop reads CASRDDFSGSSYNEQFF. Here the CDR3 DNA reads TGTGCCAGCAGGGACGACTTTAGCGGGAGCTCCTACAATGAGCAGTTCTTC.

The gene calls are TRBV18 and TRBJ2-7; 11 bases map to TRBD1. The CDR3 covers 16 residues. V was pared by 6 bases and J by 7 bases, with 14 bases of the junction left unmatched. Per germline, CDR1 KGHSH and CDR2 LQKENI. The CDR3 DNA follows: TGTGCCAGCTCCCGCGAACCAGGACAGGGGGCGGGTGAGCAGTACTTC. This gives the protein CASSREPGQGAGEQYF.

This chain connects TRBV28 to TRBJ2-3, with 8 bases identical to TRBD2. The V and J ends lost 8 bases and 1 base, in that order; junction bases with no gene match: 11. The CDR3 runs to 16 residues. Germline V gene lookup returns CDR1 MDHEN and CDR2 SYDVKM. The DNA for the CDR3 is TGTGCCAGCTCAAGCGGGGGCCACCCGGGCACAGATACGCAGTATTTT. Protein sequence: CASSSGGHPGTDTQYF.

The genes are TRBV5-1 and TRBJ1-2, with D possibly being TRBD1 (5 bases). The germline V gene encodes CDR1 SGHRS and CDR2 YFSETQ. The V end lost 0 bases, the J end lost 5 bases, and 17 bases lay between the germline ends. This CDR3 region has 16 residues. This chain's CDR3 is CASSLGAGIALYGYTF. The CDR3, as DNA: TGCGCCAGCAGCTTGGGGGCAGGGATCGCTCTTTATGGCTACACCTTC.

This clone showed up just once. The chain has TRBV7-5 and TRBJ2-7; the D call TRBD2 from the table was never checked on the DNA. TRBV7-5 is a recognized pseudogene. This CDR3 is built from 17 residues. Written as DNA, the CDR3 is TGTGCCAGAAGTCCGATCTGGCGGGGGGCACTCTCCTACGAGCAGTACTTC. Translation: CARSPIWRGALSYEQYF.

The rearrangement uses TRBV7-2 and TRBJ2-3, with a possible D match to TRBD2 (6 bases). The V end was cut by 3 bases, the J end by 3 bases, with 10 bases between. The CDR3 contains 14 residues. Germline V gene sequence: CDR1 SGHTA, CDR2 FQGNSA. As DNA, the CDR3 is TGTGCCAGCAGCTTCGGCCGGGGGACAGATACGCAGTATTTT. It specifies CASSFGRGTDTQYF.

This chain connects TRBV10-1 to TRBJ1-1, with D unclear. Germline values: CDR1 WNHNN, CDR2 SYGVQD (reference sequence). The CDR3 sequence is 16 residues long. V dropped 0 bases and J dropped 4 bases, with 15 bases sitting between them. The CDR3 protein is CASSESAVGGGTEAFF. CDR3 coding DNA: TGCGCCAGCAGTGAGTCGGCAGTGGGAGGAGGCACTGAAGCTTTCTTT.

This sequence joins TRBV4-1 and TRBJ1-5, with TRBD1 identical over 9 bases. The J segment lost 6 bases and the V segment lost 4 bases, leaving 10 bases of the junction unmatched. This CDR3 is 16 amino acids long. Germline assignment: CDR1 MGHRA and CDR2 YSYEKL. This chain's CDR3 is CASSRDWTGEGQPQHF. The CDR3 nucleotides are TGCGCCAGCAGCCGGGATTGGACAGGGGAGGGTCAGCCCCAGCATTTT.

This sequence joins TRBV4-2 and TRBJ2-7; 10 positions match TRBD2. Germline lookup yields CDR1 LGHNA and CDR2 YNFKEQ. The CDR3 has 17 residues. V was pared by 0 bases and J by 3 bases, with 8 bases of the junction left unmatched. Here the CDR3 DNA reads TGTGCCAGCAGCCAAGAGGCTAGCGGGGGAATACGCTACGAGCAGTACTTC. Protein product: CASSQEASGGIRYEQYF.

V is TRBV6-1 and J is TRBJ1-6; 9 bases fit TRBD1. Per the germline V gene, CDR1 is MNHNS and CDR2 is SASEGT. This CDR3 region has 15 residues. V was pared by 5 bases and J by 7 bases, with 6 bases of the junction left unmatched. Here the CDR3 reads CASSSWDRENSPLHF. The CDR3 coding sequence is TGTGCCAGCAGTTCTTGGGACAGGGAAAATTCACCCCTCCACTTT.

A few counts support this clone. The rearrangement links TRBV19 to TRBJ2-7; 8 nucleotides agree with TRBD1. V lost 3 bases, J lost 4 bases, and 8 bases stayed unmatched. The germline gives CDR1 LNHDA, CDR2 SQIVND (reference sequence). There are 15 residues in the CDR3. The CDR3, as DNA: TGTGCCAGTAGTATGAACCGGGACAGGACATACGAGCAGTACTTC. Its protein is CASSMNRDRTYEQYF.

For this clone: The germline gene is not matched at one end of the junction; a read error may be the cause. This chain links TRBV4-3 with TRBJ1-4; 9 bases align to TRBD1. The germline gives CDR1 LGHNA, CDR2 YSLEER. This CDR3 region has 16 residues. CDR3 DNA: TGCACCAGCAGCCAATTTCCGGGACAGGGTGATGAAAAACTGTTTTTT. This encodes CTSSQFPGQGDEKLFF.

The chain uses TRBV7-2 and TRBJ2-5, with TRBD1 matching over 9 bases. Germline trimming cut 5 bases from V and 4 bases from J; bases unmatched to any gene: 5. This CDR3 comprises 14 residues. CDR1 and CDR2 from the germline V gene are SGHTA and FQGNSA. CDR3 in DNA: TGTGCCAGCAGCCTGGACAGGGGAGTAGAGACCCAGTACTTC. Translated: CASSLDRGVETQYF.

The chain joins TRBV2 to TRBJ2-5, with 12 bases identical to TRBD1. With 7 bases clipped from V and 5 bases from J, the junction kept 5 bases outside the gene matches. The germline V gene has CDR1 SNHLY and CDR2 FYNNEI. CDR3 length equals 14 residues. Written as DNA, the CDR3 is TGTGCCAGCACCAAGGGACAGGGGGCCGAGACCCAGTACTTC. Its translation is CASTKGQGAETQYF.

About this clone: The junction differs from germline at one of its ends, possibly a read error. The CDR3 region is CASTHRPGQGFSYNSPPHF. The CDR3 nucleotides read TGTGCCAGCACCCATAGGCCGGGACAGGGGTTCTCCTATAATTCACCCCCCCACTTT. The rearrangement uses TRBV27 and TRBJ1-6, with 10 positions matching TRBD1. Germline CDR1 and CDR2: MNHEY and SMNVEV (reference sequence). The CDR3 is 19 amino acids.

This chain uses TRBV10-3 with TRBJ2-1, with D possibly being TRBD2 (6 bases). The germline gives CDR1 ENHRY, CDR2 SYGVKD. The CDR3 contains 15 residues. The V gene lost 4 bases and the J gene lost 6 bases, with 16 bases spanning the gap. The CDR3 coding sequence is TGTGCCATCAGTGGGGAACTAGCAGCGGGCAATGAGCAGTTCTTC. It codes for CAISGELAAGNEQFF.

The genes are TRBV15 and TRBJ1-2, with 7 bases matching TRBD1. Germline CDR1 and CDR2: LNHNV and YYDKDF (reference sequence). This CDR3 contains 15 residues. With V trimmed by 0 bases and J by 4 bases, 5 bases remained unmatched. CDR3 DNA sequence: TGTGCCACCAGCAGAGATGGGGGGACAGTCTATGGCTACACCTTC. It specifies CATSRDGGTVYGYTF.